This T cell receptor (beta chain) was sequenced in a study of HIV-infected patients and healthy controls. Around 450 ng RNA was reverse transcribed with alpha and beta constant-region primers. Using multiplexing indices, alpha and beta chain libraries were generated apart by chain-specific third strand synthesis. Ligation attached cDNA to a 5' RACE adapter that carried a random hexamer and SP2 site. TCRdb analysed the 5' RACE reads with MiXCR anew, one entry per CDR3 protein. Seen here are about 8,600 distinct CDR3 sequences, 8.7% observed once, and the top ten hold less than 25%. The CDR3 totals 13 residues. The V gene's germline CDR1 is SGHNT and CDR2 YYREEE (reference sequence). The germline V and J ends were trimmed by 9 bases and 0 bases, with 10 bases remaining between them. Overall study results and limits: HIV+ repertoires were severely depleted of MAIT alpha-chain CDR3s, unlike healthy controls.

This clonotype was detected ten times or more. Antigen specificity is unknown. Roughly three months, about 14 weeks, into antiretroviral therapy, follow-up blood was collected. All unsorted peripheral T cells were captured because whole blood was used without fractionation. This receptor was obtained from an adult with HIV infection. This rearrangement joins TRBV5-4 to TRBJ1-3; D is undetermined. The material was blood, obtained during antiretroviral therapy. The CDR3 nucleotides are TGTGCCACCTCCTCGGCCTCTGGAAACACCATATATTTT. Translation gives CATSSASGNTIYF.